One sample yielded the 19 T cell receptor beta chains listed below, sequenced in a study of a mutant IDH1 vaccine in newly diagnosed glioma. Profiling relied on immunoSEQ multiplex PCR, and the TCRdb table lists in-frame clones only, not all of them. Found here are roughly 50,000 clones, more than 80% of them singletons; the top ten hold approximately 20%. Time point reported: baseline, week 1 (first vaccination visit). The treatment here: pre-vaccination baseline after standard-of-care therapy. The material was PBMCs, obtained from a glioma patient treated with radiotherapy, temozolomide or both. The source is a man aged 18 to 30 with glioma.

V usage is TRBV4-3 and J usage is TRBJ2-1, with D possibly matching TRBD1 (5 bases). The germline CDR1 and CDR2 sequences are LGHNA and YSLEER. The CDR3 is 14 amino acids. Trimming pared 0 bases from V and 8 bases from J, leaving 11 bases between. For the CDR3, the DNA is TGCGCCAGCAGCCAAGATAAGGGGTTTGATGAGCAGTTCTTC. Translating gives CASSQDKGFDEQFF.

The rearrangement links TRBV6-9 to TRBJ2-7, with D possibly being TRBD2 (5 bases). V was trimmed by 4 bases and J by 1 base, leaving 11 bases between them. In germline, CDR1 is MNHGY, CDR2 SVAAGI. The CDR3 loop spans 14 amino acids. Written as DNA, the CDR3 is TGTGCCAGCAGTTTGGGCGGGTCTTCCTACGAGCAGTACTTC. It specifies CASSLGGSSYEQYF.

The V call is TRBV6-6, the J call TRBJ2-5; 8 nucleotides align to TRBD2. Unmatched junction bases numbered 8, after V lost 6 bases and J lost 5 bases. This CDR3 has 14 residues. The germline V gene has CDR1 MNHNY and CDR2 SVGAGI (reference sequence). Here the CDR3 reads CASSPSGGWETQYF. Here the CDR3 DNA reads TGTGCCAGCAGCCCCAGCGGGGGTTGGGAGACCCAGTACTTC.

The genes are TRBV6-5 and TRBJ1-1; 8 nucleotides line up with TRBD1. V shed 0 bases, J shed 7 bases, and the junction held 10 bases outside the gene matches. The length of the CDR3 is 16 residues. Per the germline V gene, CDR1 is MNHEY and CDR2 is SVGAGI. CDR3 region: CASSYSRTGGMVEAFF. The CDR3 nucleotides read TGTGCCAGCAGTTACTCCAGAACAGGGGGTATGGTTGAAGCTTTCTTT.

This clone was found once. The rearrangement links TRBV7-6 to TRBJ1-3; D gene unclear. V lost 5 bases to trimming and J lost 0 bases, with 14 bases between them. From germline, CDR1 is SGHVS and CDR2 FNYEAQ. The CDR3 consists of 16 residues. The CDR3, as DNA: TGTGCCAGCAGCCCGTGGGGAGCGAGCTCTGGAAACACCATATATTTT. Residues: CASSPWGASSGNTIYF.

The gene calls are TRBV7-9 and TRBJ1-1; possibly TRBD1 for D (6 bases). The V end was cut by 11 bases, the J end by 6 bases, with 19 bases between. The CDR3 extends over 13 amino acids. Germline-derived CDR1 and CDR2 are SEHNR and FQNEAQ (reference sequence). The CDR3 here is CAGGRRREPEAFF. Here the CDR3 DNA reads TGTGCCGGGGGGCGGAGGAGGGAGCCTGAAGCTTTCTTT.

The chain combines TRBV19 with TRBJ1-5; D might be TRBD1 (5 bases). The CDR3 has 15 amino acids. CDR1 and CDR2 (germline): LNHDA, SQIVND (reference sequence). With 5 bases removed from V and 4 bases from J, the gap between germline ends came to 15 bases. The CDR3 DNA reads as TGTGCCAGTAGTCCCACGACGGGGCTAAATCAGCCCCAGCATTTT. It translates to CASSPTTGLNQPQHF.

This chain connects TRBV6-6 to TRBJ1-1; D remains unclear. The germline gives CDR1 MNHNY, CDR2 SVGAGI (reference sequence). With 5 bases removed from V and 1 base from J, the gap between germline ends came to 11 bases. The CDR3 is made up of 14 amino acids. CDR3 sequence reads: CASSPPTGNTEAFF. The DNA for the CDR3 is TGTGCCAGCAGTCCTCCGACTGGGAACACTGAAGCTTTCTTT.

This clone was detected only a few times. This rearrangement joins TRBV4-1 to TRBJ2-1; D could derive from TRBD1 or TRBD2 (7 bases each). The V gene's germline CDR1 is MGHRA and CDR2 YSYEKL. V lost 0 bases and J lost 6, with 15 bases in between. This CDR3 contains 16 residues. This CDR3 is CASSQDQGGAGNEQFF. The CDR3 DNA follows: TGCGCCAGCAGCCAAGATCAGGGGGGGGCGGGCAATGAGCAGTTCTTC.

V usage is TRBV7-9 and J usage is TRBJ1-2, with D maybe TRBD1 (5 bases). This CDR3 contains 13 residues. CDR1 SEHNR and CDR2 FQNEAQ come from the germline V gene (reference sequence). The V gene lost 0 bases and the J gene lost 8 bases, with 10 bases spanning the gap. The DNA for the CDR3 is TGTGCCAGCAGCTTAGCCAGGGCTGGGGGCTACACCTTC. It is translated as CASSLARAGGYTF.

The V call is TRBV9, the J call TRBJ2-2; possibly TRBD1 for D (6 bases). Trimming took off 4 bases at V and 6 bases at J, with 19 bases between the two ends. In germline, CDR1 is SGDLS, CDR2 YYNGEE. The CDR3 is 16 residues long. The CDR3 spells CASSRDRLGGAGELFF. The CDR3 DNA sequence: TGTGCCAGCAGCCGCGACAGGCTAGGTGGAGCCGGGGAGCTGTTTTTT.

The chain combines TRBV29-1 with TRBJ1-2; TRBD1 aligns across 7 bases. The ends lost 6 bases at V and 1 base at J; junction bases unmatched: 11. This CDR3 spans 15 amino acids. Germline loops: CDR1 SQVTM, CDR2 ANQGSEA. The CDR3 DNA sequence: TGCAGCGTAGTCCGGGACAGTACCCTTAACTATGGCTACACCTTC. Its protein is CSVVRDSTLNYGYTF.

Here the CDR3 reads CASRPIVSLAIRGTQYF. The CDR3 nucleotides read TGTGCCAGCAGACCTATCGTCTCCCTAGCAATCCGGGGGACCCAGTACTTC. The rearrangement joins TRBV5-8 to TRBJ2-5, with TRBD2 as a possible D gene (5 bases). From germline, CDR1 is SGHTS and CDR2 YDEGEE. Trimming pared 5 bases from V and 7 bases from J, leaving 27 bases between. The CDR3 runs 17 residues.

This chain links TRBV29-1 with TRBJ1-1, with D tentatively TRBD1 (6 bases). Germline loops: CDR1 SQVTM, CDR2 ANQGSEA. Deletions cut 7 bases from V and 0 bases from J, with 15 bases between. This CDR3 is built from 14 residues. The CDR3 coding sequence is TGCAGCGCCAGAACAGGGACCATGAACACTGAAGCTTTCTTT. Its translation is CSARTGTMNTEAFF.

This clone was detected a few times. V is TRBV19 and J is TRBJ1-1; perhaps TRBD1 as D (6 bases). V was shortened by 8 bases and J by 1 base, with 11 bases between the two germline ends. The CDR3 spans 13 residues. Germline CDR1 LNHDA, CDR2 SQIVND (reference sequence). The CDR3, as DNA: TGTGCCAGTGGACAGACAGGGAACACTGAAGCTTTCTTT. This sequence encodes CASGQTGNTEAFF.

The chain uses TRBV6-5 and TRBJ1-2; 7 bases agree with TRBD1. CDR3 length: 15 residues. V trimming: 2 bases; J trimming: 4 bases; junction bases outside the gene matches: 7. Germline CDR1 is MNHEY and CDR2 is SVGAGI. Here the CDR3 reads CASSYEGQSPYGYTF. CDR3 bases: TGTGCCAGCAGTTACGAGGGACAGTCCCCCTATGGCTACACCTTC.

The rearrangement joins TRBV9 to TRBJ2-2, with 9 bases fitting TRBD2. Germline-derived CDR1 and CDR2 are SGDLS and YYNGEE. Trimming cost V 9 bases and J 5 bases; bases outside gene matches: 5. The CDR3 length is 13 residues. In DNA, the CDR3 is TGTGCCACCCGCGCGGGAGGGACCGGGGAGCTGTTTTTT. Translated, it gives CATRAGGTGELFF.

CDR3 protein: CASSRNGGQSNMNTEAFF. CDR3 nucleotides: TGTGCCAGCAGCCGCAACGGGGGACAGAGCAATATGAACACTGAAGCTTTCTTT. This rearrangement joins TRBV7-9 to TRBJ1-1; 7 bases match TRBD1. Germline CDR1 and CDR2: SEHNR and FQNEAQ (reference sequence). This CDR3 has 18 residues. J gave up 0 bases and V 5 bases, and 15 bases lay outside the gene matches.

The rearrangement uses TRBV10-3 and TRBJ1-1, with D unclear. The CDR3 contains 14 residues. The germline CDR1 and CDR2 sequences are ENHRY and SYGVKD. Trimming left V 5 bases short and J 3 bases short, with 13 bases between. In DNA form, the CDR3 reads TGTGCCATCAGTCCGATCGCTATCTACACTGAAGCTTTCTTT. Its protein product is CAISPIAIYTEAFF.